This TCR beta chain was profiled in a study of T cell responses to AZD1222 COVID-19 vaccine. Study summary: Combined were second doses at about 4 or about 12 weeks.

Whole-study findings and limits: Only five to seven AZD1222 recipients tested seropositive at baseline. It should be noted that donors were predominantly white British and more often female, and clonal diversity was possibly underestimated. Without day 14 samples, only post-peak T cell repertoires were studied.

The CDR3 is 11 residues long. Between the trimmed V and J ends, which lost 8 bases and 11 bases, there was a span of 15 bases. Germline CDR1 reads ENHRY; CDR2 reads SYGVKD. In regard to this clone: Its specificity is not known.

The repertoire was sequenced with immunoSEQ multiplex PCR; TCRdb's copy has only in-frame clones and lacks some. The repertoire holds about 150,000 clones, with about nine tenths as singletons. This sequence originates from an adult in good health. Sequences were derived from peripheral blood, sampled on day 0 of AZD1222 vaccination. The chain is built from TRBV10-3 and TRBJ1-1, with D hard to call. CDR3 sequence (DNA): TGTGCCATCTCAGTGGTCGGGATGGCTTTCTTT. It translates to CAISVVGMAFF.